This note documents a single TCR beta chain sequence. The CDR3 has 10 amino acids. V shed 10 bases, J shed 7 bases, and the junction held 2 bases outside the gene matches. Germline CDR1 is ENHRY and CDR2 is SYGVKD. In the PCR, 60 Vbeta and 13 Jbeta primers were used. Methods used by the authors: Among the unique TCR beta chains that a later analysis counted, about 81 million in all, 9.5 million to 12 million were shared. The protocol was immunoSEQ multiplex PCR, while the TCRdb copy is restricted to in-frame clones and leaves out a portion. D and trimming come from the DNA, and the V and J calls and clone size come from that table. The sample carries tens of thousands of clones, roughly 67% recorded once. This sample is drawn from a study of cytomegalovirus exposure and HLA in healthy donors.

Sequences were obtained from PBMCs. The receptor comes from a woman in her 50s in good health and CMV-seropositive. The chain employs TRBV10-3 and TRBJ1-2, with 8 bases aligning to TRBD1. CDR3 residues: CATGGGGYTF. For the CDR3, the DNA is TGTGCCACAGGGGGCGGTGGCTACACCTTC.